The 30 T cell receptor beta chains given below trace back to one sample, sequenced in a study of T-cell memory formation after mild COVID-19 (dated by TCRdb to the early 2020s). Preparation of the library involved 5' RACE. The sample was run on an Illumina NovaSeq 6000. The public reads were reanalyzed by TCRdb: fastp trimming at Q25, MiXCR alignment, in-frame beta chains only. Each CDR3 protein appears once, grouped with its most common genes and DNA. This sample comprises fewer than 600,000 distinct CDR3 sequences, about 22% of them detected only once. The ten most abundant clones make up roughly 9.1% of the sample. Sequencing used PBMCs or a T cell subset sorted from them (not recorded which). All receptors derive from an adult woman who had mild COVID-19 (a few samples of this study predate the infection). The sample titles of this study are shuffled in the database, so cell type and time point are left out; the donor was told from shared clones.

This clonotype has a handful of counts. The CDR3 DNA is TGCAGCGTTGGGGTGCCGACAGGGGGCGATGGCTACACCTTC. This gives the protein CSVGVPTGGDGYTF. The V call is TRBV29-1, the J call TRBJ1-2; TRBD1 matches 10 bases. V trimming: 4 bases; J trimming: 6 bases; junction bases outside the gene matches: 8. The CDR3 runs 14 residues. Germline CDR1 SQVTM, CDR2 ANQGSEA. Supplemented by reference TRBV29-1 and TRBJ1-2, the full variable domain reads SAVISQKPSRDICQRGTSLTIQCQVDSQVTMMFWYRQQPGQSLTLIATANQGSEATYESGFVIDKFPISRPNLTFSTLTVSNMSPEDSSIYLCSVGVPTGGDGYTFGSGTRLTVV.

The genes are TRBV15 and TRBJ2-6; a possible D gene is TRBD1 (6 bases). The CDR3 contains 16 residues. Trimming took 4 bases from V and 0 from J, leaving 10 bases between them. CDR1 is LNHNV, CDR2 YYDKDF, per germline (reference sequence). The CDR3 nucleotides are TGTGCCACCAGCACCGGGACAACCTCTGGGGCCAACGTCCTGACTTTC. Residues: CATSTGTTSGANVLTF.

This clonotype has just a few counts. The chain joins TRBV12-3 or TRBV12-4 to TRBJ2-1; D possibly uses TRBD1 or TRBD2 (5 bases each). Trimming removed 3 bases at V and 4 bases at J, with 13 bases between. The CDR3 covers 15 residues. In DNA form, the CDR3 reads TGTGCCAGCAGTTTTAACGGGGCCGGATACAATGAGCAGTTCTTC. This codes for CASSFNGAGYNEQFF.

The chain uses TRBV7-9 and TRBJ2-3; maybe TRBD2 (5 bases). Per the germline V gene, CDR1 is SEHNR and CDR2 is FQNEAQ (reference sequence). The CDR3 consists of 16 residues. Trimming cost V 5 bases and J 2 bases, with 17 bases left between them. The CDR3: CASSQTTGIPTDTQYF. CDR3 DNA: TGTGCCAGCAGCCAAACCACCGGGATTCCCACAGATACGCAGTATTTT.

The gene calls are TRBV5-1 and TRBJ2-1, with TRBD1 matching over 11 bases. Trimming cost V 2 bases and J 8 bases; bases outside gene matches: 12. The V gene's germline CDR1 is SGHRS and CDR2 YFSETQ. The CDR3 has 17 residues. CDR3 in DNA: TGCGCCAGCAGCTTATCCTTTCCGGGACAGGGGGGTGATGAGCAGTTCTTC. Translating it yields CASSLSFPGQGGDEQFF.

In this sample, this clonotype turned up a few times. The chain couples TRBV24-1 to TRBJ2-3; 11 bases align to TRBD2. The CDR3 runs to 15 residues. The germline V gene encodes CDR1 KGHDR and CDR2 SFDVKD. Losses at the gene ends were 7 bases for V and 5 bases for J; bases not matched to a gene: 7. CDR3 in amino acids: CATSDSGLAGDTQYF. The CDR3 region has the DNA TGTGCCACCAGCGACTCTGGACTAGCGGGAGATACGCAGTATTTT.

The chain uses TRBV4-1 and TRBJ1-5; a possible D gene is TRBD1 (6 bases). The germline V gene encodes CDR1 MGHRA and CDR2 YSYEKL. The CDR3 is 17 amino acids. Trimming pared 1 base from V and 2 bases from J, leaving 15 bases between. CDR3 bases: TGCGCCAGCAGCCAAGGGTTCCGGGGGCAGGGCAATCAGCCCCAGCATTTT. Translation: CASSQGFRGQGNQPQHF.

This clonotype showed up just a few times. This chain connects TRBV24-1 to TRBJ2-7, with TRBD2 matching 10 bases. Trimming at V came to 9 bases and at J to 4 bases, leaving 5 bases not matched to a gene. Germline assignment: CDR1 KGHDR and CDR2 SFDVKD. This CDR3 region has 13 residues. The CDR3 DNA sequence: TGTGCCACCGCCTCTAGCGGGAGTTACGAGCAGTACTTC. Translation gives CATASSGSYEQYF.

This clonotype came up a few times. The chain links TRBV29-1 to TRBJ2-3; D remains ambiguous. CDR1 is SQVTM and CDR2 is ANQGSEA in the germline V gene. The CDR3 sequence is 13 residues long. Trimming cost V 2 bases and J 6 bases, with 12 bases left between them. CDR3 DNA: TGCAGCGTTGAATTAGACCGCCGGGATACGCAGTATTTT. Amino acids: CSVELDRRDTQYF.

This clonotype was observed a few times. The V gene is TRBV29-1, the J gene TRBJ2-3, with a possible D match to TRBD2 (6 bases). CDR1 and CDR2 from the germline V gene are SQVTM and ANQGSEA. V gave up 7 bases and J gave up 2 bases, with 10 bases separating them. CDR3 size: 12 residues. The CDR3 DNA is TGCAGCGCGGCGGGGCTCACAGATACGCAGTATTTT. Translated: CSAAGLTDTQYF.

The chain employs TRBV5-1 and TRBJ2-3; D gene unclear. V shed 2 bases and J shed 2 bases, with 9 bases lying between them. This CDR3 has 14 residues. Germline V lookup: CDR1 SGHRS, CDR2 YFSETQ. The CDR3 DNA reads TGCGCCAGCAGCTTACCAACTTACACAGATACGCAGTATTTT. It is translated as CASSLPTYTDTQYF.

This chain joins TRBV15 and TRBJ1-4; D might be TRBD1 (6 bases). CDR1 LNHNV and CDR2 YYDKDF come from the germline V gene (reference sequence). The CDR3 sequence is 16 residues long. Trimming shortened V by 0 bases and J by 13 bases, and 21 bases separated the two germline ends. CDR3 bases: TGTGCCACCAGCAGAGATCAAGGGACAAGCTCTGGTGCACTGTTTTTT. Translated, it gives CATSRDQGTSSGALFF.

V is TRBV6-5 and J is TRBJ2-7, with TRBD1 matching 9 bases. The V and J ends lost 6 bases and 5 bases, in that order; junction bases with no gene match: 8. The CDR3 is 14 residues long. Germline V lookup: CDR1 MNHEY, CDR2 SVGAGI. The CDR3 coding sequence is TGTGCCAGCAGAGAGGGACAGGGTAAGGACGAGCAGTACTTC. As protein: CASREGQGKDEQYF.

This clonotype occurred a few times. The V gene is TRBV7-6, the J gene TRBJ1-1, with D perhaps matching TRBD1 (6 bases). Per germline, CDR1 SGHVS and CDR2 FNYEAQ. V lost 1 base, J lost 0 bases, and 15 bases lay in between. This CDR3 is built from 17 residues. The CDR3 is CASSLGGLMGLNTEAFF. The CDR3 nucleotides read TGTGCCAGCAGCTTAGGGGGGCTAATGGGATTGAACACTGAAGCTTTCTTT. The full variable domain, rest sourced from reference TRBV7-6 and TRBJ1-1, is GAGVSQSPRYKVTKRGQDVALRCDPISGHVSLYWYRQALGQGPEFLTYFNYEAQQDKSGLPNDRFSAERPEGSISTLTIQRTEQRDSAMYRCASSLGGLMGLNTEAFFGQGTRLTVV.

The chain carries TRBV3-1 and TRBJ2-5; D not certain. Trimming took 5 bases from V and 1 from J, leaving 8 bases between them. The CDR3 totals 13 residues. Germline values: CDR1 LGHDT, CDR2 YNNKEL (reference sequence). The CDR3 bases are TGTGCCAGCAGCTCAACAAGCCAAGAGACCCAGTACTTC. Amino acid sequence: CASSSTSQETQYF.

This chain uses TRBV29-1 with TRBJ2-2; D is possibly TRBD2 (5 bases). The germline V gene encodes CDR1 SQVTM and CDR2 ANQGSEA. The CDR3 is 13 amino acids. Trimming shortened V by 7 bases and J by 0 bases, and 9 bases separated the two germline ends. This chain's CDR3 is CSASIANTGELFF. CDR3 DNA: TGCAGCGCTAGCATAGCGAACACCGGGGAGCTGTTTTTT.

The J gene is TRBJ2-7, the V gene TRBV5-5, with TRBD2 matching 9 bases. Per the germline V gene, CDR1 is SGHKS and CDR2 is YYEKEE (reference sequence). The CDR3 is 19 residues long. V lost 7 bases and J lost 3; bases outside the gene matches: 23. The CDR3 nucleotides read TGTGCCAGCGTTGGTCCAGCGGGAGGATACCCAGCGGGGGGCTACGAGCAGTACTTC. This sequence encodes CASVGPAGGYPAGGYEQYF.

V is TRBV7-6 and J is TRBJ1-1; the D gene is possibly TRBD1 (6 bases). The germline V and J ends were trimmed by 7 bases and 1 base, with 16 bases remaining between them. CDR3 length: 15 residues. CDR1 and CDR2 (germline): SGHVS, FNYEAQ. In DNA, the CDR3 is TGTGCCAGCAACCACCCGGGGGCAGGGAACACTGAAGCTTTCTTT. It is translated as CASNHPGAGNTEAFF.

This chain links TRBV23-1 with TRBJ2-3; D gene unclear. TRBV23-1 is designated an ORF whose function remains uncertain. Between the trimmed V and J ends, which lost 8 bases and 2 bases, there was a span of 17 bases. The CDR3 has 15 amino acids. The CDR3 sequence is CASGKIAPNTDTQYF. In nucleotides, the CDR3 is TGCGCCAGCGGAAAAATCGCCCCTAACACAGATACGCAGTATTTT.

This clonotype was seen at least ten times. The V call is TRBV5-6, the J call TRBJ2-7; 9 nucleotides align to TRBD1. The CDR3 loop spans 14 amino acids. CDR1 is SGHDT, CDR2 YYEEEE, per germline. V trimming: 6 bases; J trimming: 6 bases; junction bases outside the gene matches: 10. DNA for the CDR3: TGTGCCAGCACCTACAGGGGGCCAAGGGGCGAGCAGTACTTC. It specifies CASTYRGPRGEQYF. The full variable domain, rest sourced from reference TRBV5-6 and TRBJ2-7, is DAGVTQSPTHLIKTRGQQVTLRCSPKSGHDTVSWYQQALGQGPQFIFQYYEEEERQRGNFPDRFSGHQFPNYSSELNVNALLLGDSALYLCASTYRGPRGEQYFGPGTRLTVT.

This chain joins TRBV6-4 and TRBJ2-1, with D perhaps TRBD2 (6 bases). CDR3 length: 14 residues. In germline, CDR1 is MRHNA, CDR2 SNTAGT. Trimming shortened V by 2 bases and J by 9 bases, and 14 bases separated the two germline ends. CDR3 bases: TGTGCCAGCAGTGACCGGGACCCCGGGGGTGAGCAGTTCTTC. It yields the protein CASSDRDPGGEQFF.

The chain joins TRBV6-6 to TRBJ2-6, with 8 bases identical to TRBD2. The CDR3 contains 18 residues. The V gene end was trimmed by 2 bases and the J gene end by 0 bases; junction bases not matched to a gene: 6. Germline V gene sequence: CDR1 MNHNY, CDR2 SVGAGI (reference sequence). For the CDR3, the DNA is TGTGCCAGCAGTTACGGTCTAGCGGGTATCTCTGGGGCCAACGTCCTGACTTTC. It is translated as CASSYGLAGISGANVLTF.

The chain employs TRBV7-2 and TRBJ1-5, with a weak D call TRBD1 (5 bases). Germline V gives CDR1 SGHTA, CDR2 FQGNSA. The ends were cut back, 1 base at V and 2 bases at J, with 9 bases in the middle. The CDR3 is 15 amino acids. The CDR3 protein is CASSLGGFGNQPQHF. CDR3 coding DNA: TGTGCCAGCAGCTTAGGGGGGTTTGGCAATCAGCCCCAGCATTTT.

The chain employs TRBV5-5 and TRBJ1-5; D is possibly TRBD1 (5 bases). The V end was cut by 4 bases, the J end by 10 bases, with 21 bases between. The CDR3 loop spans 15 amino acids. Germline V gene lookup returns CDR1 SGHKS and CDR2 YYEKEE (reference sequence). The CDR3 nucleotides read TGTGCCAGCAGCGGGGACTGGGATCCGAGTCACCCCCAGCATTTT. This translates into CASSGDWDPSHPQHF.

The J gene is TRBJ2-6, the V gene TRBV5-1; a weak D match, TRBD2 (5 bases). The CDR3 has 18 residues. CDR1 SGHRS and CDR2 YFSETQ come from the germline V gene. Trimming removed 4 bases at V and 1 base at J, with 18 bases between. As DNA, the CDR3 is TGCGCCAGCAGCCAACCTTCCTCCGGGATTTCTGGGGCCAACGTCCTGACTTTC. Translation gives CASSQPSSGISGANVLTF. Full variable domain (missing parts from reference TRBV5-1 and TRBJ2-6): KAGVTQTPRYLIKTRGQQVTLSCSPISGHRSVSWYQQTPGQGLQFLFEYFSETQRNKGNFPGRFSGRQFSNSRSEMNVSTLELGDSALYLCASSQPSSGISGANVLTFGAGSRLTVL.

This clonotype has only a few counts. CDR3 sequence reads: CASSLNSGGYEQFF. CDR3 nucleotide sequence: TGTGCCAGCAGCTTAAACAGCGGGGGGTATGAGCAGTTCTTC. The gene calls are TRBV7-3 and TRBJ2-1; 9 bases are shared with TRBD2. The CDR3 loop spans 14 amino acids. V lost 1 base to trimming and J lost 8 bases; unmatched junction nucleotides: 3. Per germline, CDR1 SGHTA and CDR2 FQGTGA.

This clonotype was counted a few times. CDR3 coding DNA: TGCAGCGTTGCTGGTGGGAATGAGCAGTTCTTC. The encoded protein is CSVAGGNEQFF. The chain is built from TRBV29-1 and TRBJ2-1, with no clear D. The CDR3 covers 11 residues. Germline lookup yields CDR1 SQVTM and CDR2 ANQGSEA. With 4 bases removed from V and 7 bases from J, the gap between germline ends came to 8 bases.

A single count supports this clonotype. The V and J genes are TRBV6-6 and TRBJ1-1, with D possibly being TRBD1 (5 bases). The CDR3 has 16 amino acids. Germline lookup yields CDR1 MNHNY and CDR2 SVGAGI (reference sequence). The germline V and J ends were trimmed by 6 bases and 1 base, with 18 bases remaining between them. The CDR3 bases are TGTGCCAGCAGAACCCTTTTGACAGCCCCGAACACTGAAGCTTTCTTT. Translation: CASRTLLTAPNTEAFF.

The chain joins TRBV3-1 to TRBJ2-7; 8 bases match TRBD2. The CDR3 has 16 amino acids. Germline V CDR1 and CDR2: LGHDT, YNNKEL (reference sequence). V lost 1 base, J lost 7 bases, and 12 bases stayed unmatched. The CDR3 sequence: CASSQGGSGRLGEQYF. The CDR3, as DNA: TGTGCCAGCAGCCAAGGGGGAAGCGGGAGATTGGGAGAGCAGTACTTC.

The DNA of the CDR3 is TGTGCCACCGGGAGGGCCGGATCCTACGAGCAGTACTTC. Amino acids: CATGRAGSYEQYF. The rearrangement joins TRBV5-4 to TRBJ2-7; 8 bases fit TRBD2. The trim removed 9 bases at V and 1 base at J, leaving 6 bases unmatched. Germline V gene sequence: CDR1 SGHNT, CDR2 YYREEE (reference sequence). CDR3 size: 13 residues.